This paragraph reports one TCR beta chain. Its antigen is still unknown. The germline CDR1 and CDR2 sequences are SGHRS and YFSETQ. This CDR3 spans 16 amino acids. After removal of 4 bases from V and 1 base from J, the junction contained 6 bases not matched to a gene. The record originates from a study of T cell responses to AZD1222 COVID-19 vaccine. Sequenced by immunoSEQ multiplex PCR; TCRdb stores in-frame clones only, minus some. The repertoire consists of more than 140,000 clones, with more than 70% occurring once and the leading ten covering about 3.2%. Study observations and caveats: Per reports, nearly half of all spike-specific TCRs target regions that are unmutated in variants. Only five to seven individuals given AZD1222 were seropositive at baseline. CD4 TCRs associated with vaccination spanned spike, dominating at 160-218 and 743-854.

The sample here was peripheral blood, taken on day 0 of MenACWY control vaccination. This TCR was recovered from an adult in good health. This rearrangement joins TRBV5-1 to TRBJ2-2; TRBD1 agrees at 8 bases. The CDR3 is CASSRWDRLNTGELFF. The CDR3 coding sequence is TGCGCCAGCAGCCGCTGGGACAGGCTGAACACCGGGGAGCTGTTTTTT.